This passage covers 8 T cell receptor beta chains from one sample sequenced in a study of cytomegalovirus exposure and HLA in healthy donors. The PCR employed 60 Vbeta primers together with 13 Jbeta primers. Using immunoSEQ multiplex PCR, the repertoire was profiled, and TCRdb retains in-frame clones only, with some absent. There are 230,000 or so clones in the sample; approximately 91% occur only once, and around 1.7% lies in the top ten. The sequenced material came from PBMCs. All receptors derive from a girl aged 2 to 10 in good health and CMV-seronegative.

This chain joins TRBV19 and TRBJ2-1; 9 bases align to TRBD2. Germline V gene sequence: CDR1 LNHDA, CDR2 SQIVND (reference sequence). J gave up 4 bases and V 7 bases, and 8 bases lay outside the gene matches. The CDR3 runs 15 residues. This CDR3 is CASTTGTSKYNEQFF. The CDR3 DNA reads TGTGCCAGTACTACCGGGACTAGCAAGTACAATGAGCAGTTCTTC.

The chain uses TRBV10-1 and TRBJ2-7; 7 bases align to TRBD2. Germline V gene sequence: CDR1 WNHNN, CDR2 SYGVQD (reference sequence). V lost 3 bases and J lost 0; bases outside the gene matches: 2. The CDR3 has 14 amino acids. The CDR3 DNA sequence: TGCGCCAGCAGTGACGGCGGGAGCTCCTACGAGCAGTACTTC. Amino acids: CASSDGGSSYEQYF.

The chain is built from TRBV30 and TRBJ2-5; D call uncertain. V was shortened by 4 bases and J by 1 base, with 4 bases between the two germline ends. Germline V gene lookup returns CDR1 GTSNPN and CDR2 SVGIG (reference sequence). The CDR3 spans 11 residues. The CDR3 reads CAWTSQETQYF. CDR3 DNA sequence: TGTGCCTGGACCTCCCAAGAGACCCAGTACTTC. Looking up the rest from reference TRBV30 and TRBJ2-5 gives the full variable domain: SQTIHQWPATLVQPVGSPLSLECTVEGTSNPNLYWYRQAAGRGLQLLFYSVGIGQISSEVPQNLSASRPQDRQFILSSKKLLLSDSGFYLCAWTSQETQYFGPGTRLLVL.

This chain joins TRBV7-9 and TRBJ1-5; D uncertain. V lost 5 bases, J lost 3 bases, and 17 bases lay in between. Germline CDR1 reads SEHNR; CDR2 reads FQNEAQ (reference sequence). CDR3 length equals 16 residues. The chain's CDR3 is CASSPSGGRVNQPQHF. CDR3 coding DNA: TGTGCCAGCAGCCCATCGGGTGGGCGGGTCAATCAGCCCCAGCATTTT.

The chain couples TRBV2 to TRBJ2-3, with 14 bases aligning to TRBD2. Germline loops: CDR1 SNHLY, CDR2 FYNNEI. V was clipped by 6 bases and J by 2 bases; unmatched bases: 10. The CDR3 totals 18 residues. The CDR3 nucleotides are TGTGCCAGCAGGGGACTAGCGGGGGCCATGCAATTCACAGATACGCAGTATTTT. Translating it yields CASRGLAGAMQFTDTQYF.

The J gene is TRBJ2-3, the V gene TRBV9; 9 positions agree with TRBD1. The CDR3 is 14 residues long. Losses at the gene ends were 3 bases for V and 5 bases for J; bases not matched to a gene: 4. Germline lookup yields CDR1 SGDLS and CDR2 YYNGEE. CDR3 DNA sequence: TGTGCCAGCAGCGCCCGGACAGGGGTAGATACGCAGTATTTT. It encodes CASSARTGVDTQYF.

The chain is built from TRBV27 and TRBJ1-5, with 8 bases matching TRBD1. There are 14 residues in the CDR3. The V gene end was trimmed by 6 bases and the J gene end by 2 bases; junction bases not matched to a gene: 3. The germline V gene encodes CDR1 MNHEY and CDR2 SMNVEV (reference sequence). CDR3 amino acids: CASSQQGGNQPQHF. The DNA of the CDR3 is TGTGCCAGCAGCCAACAGGGGGGCAATCAGCCCCAGCATTTT.

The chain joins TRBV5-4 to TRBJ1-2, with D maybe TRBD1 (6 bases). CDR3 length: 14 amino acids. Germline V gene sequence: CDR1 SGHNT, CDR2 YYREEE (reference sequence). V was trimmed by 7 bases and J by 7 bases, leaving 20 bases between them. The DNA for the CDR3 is TGTGCCAGCTCCACTACAGGGAGTATAGGTGGCTACACCTTC. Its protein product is CASSTTGSIGGYTF.